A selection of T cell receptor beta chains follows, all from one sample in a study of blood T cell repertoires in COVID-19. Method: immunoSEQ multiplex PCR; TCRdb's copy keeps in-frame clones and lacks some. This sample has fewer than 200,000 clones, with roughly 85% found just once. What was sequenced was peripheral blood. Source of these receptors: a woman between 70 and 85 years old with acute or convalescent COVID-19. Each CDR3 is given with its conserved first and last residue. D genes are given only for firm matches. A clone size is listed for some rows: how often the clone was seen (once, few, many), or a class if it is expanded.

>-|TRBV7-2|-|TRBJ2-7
TGTGCCAGCAGCCCTAAACCGCGGGAACTCGCAACCTACGAGCAGTACTTC
CASSPKPRELATYEQYF
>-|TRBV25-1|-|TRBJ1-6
TGTGCCAGCGGAGGTAATGGGGAGTCCTCCTATAATTCACCCCTCCACTTT
CASGGNGESSYNSPLHF
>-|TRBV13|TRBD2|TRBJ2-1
TGTGCCAGCAGCCTCCGACCTCAACTAGCGGGAGACTACAATGAGCAGTTCTTC
CASSLRPQLAGDYNEQFF
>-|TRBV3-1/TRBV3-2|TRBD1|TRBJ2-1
TGTGCCAGCAGACCACAGGGGATCAATGAGCAGTTCTTC
CASRPQGINEQFF
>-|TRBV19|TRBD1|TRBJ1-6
TGTGCCAGTAGCCCCAGGGGGCTTCCTGATTCACCCCTCCACTTT
CASSPRGLPDSPLHF
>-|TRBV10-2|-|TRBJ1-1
TGCGCCAGCAGGGTAGCAGGCGGGGACACTGAAGCTTTCTTT
CASRVAGGDTEAFF
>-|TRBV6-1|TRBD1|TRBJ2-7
TGTGCCAGCAGTGAACGAAGGACAGGGGTTGACGAGCAGTACTTC
CASSERRTGVDEQYF
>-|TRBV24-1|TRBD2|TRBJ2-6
TGTGCCACCAGTGAGTCGGGGGGGTTCGGGGCCAACGTCCTGACTTTC
CATSESGGFGANVLTF
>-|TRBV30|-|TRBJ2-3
TGTGCCTGGAATTTCCAGGGAACAGATACGCAGTATTTT
CAWNFQGTDTQYF
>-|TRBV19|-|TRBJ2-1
TGTGCCACGGCAAGGAGCTCCTACAATGAGCAGTTCTTC
CATARSSYNEQFF
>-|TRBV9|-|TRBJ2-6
TGTGCCAGCGCCCGGGGTGCCTTGCTCTCCTCTGGGGCCAACGTCCTGACTTTC
CASARGALLSSGANVLTF
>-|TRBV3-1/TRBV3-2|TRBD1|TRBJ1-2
TGTGCCAGCAGCCCTAGGACAGGGGGCGTTGGCTACACCTTC
CASSPRTGGVGYTF
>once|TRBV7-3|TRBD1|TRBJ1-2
TGTGCCAGCAGCTCCTCCGGGACAGGGTTGGTTGGCTACACCTTC
CASSSSGTGLVGYTF
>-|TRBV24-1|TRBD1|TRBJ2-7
TGTGCCACCAGTGGCGGAACTCGGACAGGCGGTAATTACGAGCAGTACTTC
CATSGGTRTGGNYEQYF
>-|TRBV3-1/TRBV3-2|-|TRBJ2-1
TGTGCCAGCGGGAGCGGCTACAATGAGCAGTTCTTC
CASGSGYNEQFF
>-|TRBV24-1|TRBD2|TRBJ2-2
TGTGCCACCAGTGTCGCGGGAGGCACCGGGGAGCTGTTTTTT
CATSVAGGTGELFF
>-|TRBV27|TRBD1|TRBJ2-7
TGTGCCAGCAGATCCGGGACAGGGGCACCATACGAGCAGTACTTC
CASRSGTGAPYEQYF
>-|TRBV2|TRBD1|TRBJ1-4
TGTGCCAGCGGCGGACAGGCTGGGATTGACGAAAAACTGTTTTTT
CASGGQAGIDEKLFF
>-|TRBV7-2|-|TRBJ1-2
TGTGCCAGCAGCTTAGCGCTGACAGCTAACTATGGCTACACCTTC
CASSLALTANYGYTF
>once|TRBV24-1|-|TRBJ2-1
TGTGCCACCAGTGACCCTCCCGAGAACAATGAGCAGTTCTTC
CATSDPPENNEQFF
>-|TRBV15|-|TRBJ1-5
TGTGCCACCAGTCCCACAGGTAATCAGCCCCAGCATTTT
CATSPTGNQPQHF
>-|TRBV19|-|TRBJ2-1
TGTGCCACCAGGGGTTACCCGGAGCACAATGAGCAGTTCTTC
CATRGYPEHNEQFF
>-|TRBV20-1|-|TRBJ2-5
TGCAGTGCTAGTTATAGTCGTCAAGAGACCCAGTACTTC
CSASYSRQETQYF
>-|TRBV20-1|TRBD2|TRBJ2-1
TGCAGTGCTAGTGTAGCGGGAGGAATAAATGAGCAGTTCTTC
CSASVAGGINEQFF
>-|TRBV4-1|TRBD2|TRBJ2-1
TGCGCCAGCAGCCCCAGCGCGGGAGGAAACAATGAGCAGTTCTTC
CASSPSAGGNNEQFF
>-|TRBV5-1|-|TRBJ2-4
TGCGCCAGCAGCTTGGAGGTTAGCGGTAAAAACATTCAGTACTTC
CASSLEVSGKNIQYF
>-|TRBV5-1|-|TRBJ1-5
TGCGCCAGCAGCGTGGGGCAGGGATACAATCAGCCCCAGCATTTT
CASSVGQGYNQPQHF
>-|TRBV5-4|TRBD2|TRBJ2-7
TGTGCCAGCAGTACCGGGACTACCTACGAGCAGTACTTC
CASSTGTTYEQYF
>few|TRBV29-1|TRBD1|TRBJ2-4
TGCAGCGTTGAAATGACAGGGCGATTTCCTAAAAACATTCAGTACTTC
CSVEMTGRFPKNIQYF
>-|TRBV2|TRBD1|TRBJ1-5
TGTGCCAGCAGTGGGACAGGGGGAAAGCCCCAGCATTTT
CASSGTGGKPQHF
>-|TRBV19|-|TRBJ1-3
TGTGCCAGTAGTATTGGCCAGAACTCTGGAAACACCATATATTTT
CASSIGQNSGNTIYF
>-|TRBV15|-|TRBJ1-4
TGTGCCACCAGCAGAGACCGGGGGGGAGGGTATGAAAAACTGTTTTTT
CATSRDRGGGYEKLFF
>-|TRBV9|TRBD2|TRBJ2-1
TGTGCCAGCGGGGAGACTAGCGGGAGTGCGGGTGAGCAGTTCTTC
CASGETSGSAGEQFF
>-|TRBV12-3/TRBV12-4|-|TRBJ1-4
TGTGCCACCGGCGGGGCTGGTGAAAAACTGTTTTTT
CATGGAGEKLFF
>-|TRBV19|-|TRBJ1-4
TGTGCCAGTAGCCCCCACAGGAATGAAAAACTGTTTTTT
CASSPHRNEKLFF
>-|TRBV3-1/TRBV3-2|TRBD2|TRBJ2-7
TGTGCCAGCAGCCCGGGACTAGTGGTCTACGAGCAGTACTTC
CASSPGLVVYEQYF